Listed here are 32 T cell receptor beta chains from one sample, sequenced in a study of blood T cells in healthy people across ages. Primed by a sample-barcoded 5' primer and a J-beta primer mix, a second PCR proceeded for about 6 to 12 cycles. From the 5' RACE reads, TCRdb called clonotypes with MiXCR, one entry per CDR3 protein. This sample yields more than 750,000 distinct CDR3 sequences, of which roughly 29% are seen a single time; 9.5% to 13% belongs to the top ten. The sample also formed part of further work on T cells of mothers and their children.

The sample consisted of blood. The receptors stem from a woman aged 40 to 50 in good health.

The chain recombines TRBV7-8 with TRBJ2-1, with D maybe TRBD1 (6 bases). V was trimmed by 3 bases and J by 2 bases, leaving 17 bases between them. CDR1 is SGHVS and CDR2 is FQNEAQ in the germline V gene. The CDR3 is made up of 17 amino acids. The CDR3 nucleotides are TGTGCCAGCAGCTTTGGGCAGGGGTTGGCTACCTACAATGAGCAGTTCTTC. Amino acid sequence: CASSFGQGLATYNEQFF.

In its sample, this clonotype was seen a few times. V usage is TRBV2 and J usage is TRBJ2-1, with no clear D. CDR3 length: 12 amino acids. Germline V gene lookup returns CDR1 SNHLY and CDR2 FYNNEI. With 7 bases removed from V and 9 bases from J, the gap between germline ends came to 13 bases. This CDR3 is CASTLNKAEQFF. DNA for the CDR3: TGTGCCAGCACCCTCAACAAGGCTGAGCAGTTCTTC.

The rearrangement joins TRBV5-1 to TRBJ2-3; TRBD2 might be the D (5 bases). Germline CDR1 reads SGHRS; CDR2 reads YFSETQ. The V and J ends lost 4 bases and 0 bases respectively, with 15 bases between them. The CDR3 length is 16 residues. Written as DNA, the CDR3 is TGCGCCAGCAGCCCCCCGACGGGGAGAAGCACAGATACGCAGTATTTT. Its translation: CASSPPTGRSTDTQYF.

This clonotype was picked up a small number of times. The chain has TRBV20-1 and TRBJ1-4, with D possibly TRBD1 on 6 matching bases. CDR3 length: 17 residues. Trimming pared 3 bases from V and 3 bases from J, leaving 20 bases between. CDR1 and CDR2 from the germline V gene are DFQATT and SNEGSKA (reference sequence). The CDR3 DNA is TGCAGTGCTAGGGGGGGGATAGGGGGGTCACCTAATGAAAAACTGTTTTTT. Amino acids: CSARGGIGGSPNEKLFF.

This chain connects TRBV7-9 to TRBJ1-5; D uncertain. V was cut by 4 bases and J by 6 bases, with 16 bases left in between. The CDR3 covers 15 residues. The germline CDR1 and CDR2 sequences are SEHNR and FQNEAQ (reference sequence). CDR3 coding DNA: TGTGCCAGCAGCTCCGGGATGGCGGAAGCTCAGCCCCAGCATTTT. Protein: CASSSGMAEAQPQHF.

The table lists this clonotype with many counts. The chain employs TRBV29-1 and TRBJ1-4; D not certain. The CDR3 has 13 amino acids. Trimming removed 4 bases at V and 8 bases at J, with 14 bases between. The germline V gene encodes CDR1 SQVTM and CDR2 ANQGSEA. The CDR3 DNA reads TGCAGCGTTGGCGGAATTGGAAAAGAAAAACTGTTTTTT. Protein: CSVGGIGKEKLFF. Full variable domain (rest looked up from reference TRBV29-1 and TRBJ1-4): SAVISQKPSRDICQRGTSLTIQCQVDSQVTMMFWYRQQPGQSLTLIATANQGSEATYESGFVIDKFPISRPNLTFSTLTVSNMSPEDSSIYLCSVGGIGKEKLFFGSGTQLSVL.

CDR3 region: CASSPVGRAAGQPQHF. Written as DNA, the CDR3 is TGTGCCAGTAGTCCCGTCGGGAGGGCCGCCGGTCAGCCCCAGCATTTT. This chain joins TRBV19 and TRBJ1-5; no clear D gene. Germline V gene sequence: CDR1 LNHDA, CDR2 SQIVND (reference sequence). There are 16 residues in the CDR3. The ends were cut back, 5 bases at V and 6 bases at J, with 20 bases in the middle.

V gene TRBV20-1 combines with J gene TRBJ2-1, with TRBD2 matching over 11 bases. The J segment lost 3 bases and the V segment lost 5 bases, leaving 6 bases of the junction unmatched. Germline-derived CDR1 and CDR2 are DFQATT and SNEGSKA (reference sequence). The CDR3 has 15 amino acids. CDR3 in amino acids: CSAYGTSGGYNEQFF. CDR3 nucleotides: TGCAGTGCTTACGGTACTAGCGGGGGCTACAATGAGCAGTTCTTC.

This clonotype was counted many times. The J gene is TRBJ2-3, the V gene TRBV28; D may match TRBD1 or TRBD2 (6 bases each). Germline-derived CDR1 and CDR2 are MDHEN and SYDVKM. The CDR3 length is 15 residues. Trimming pared 5 bases from V and 3 bases from J, leaving 15 bases between. The CDR3: CASSPLGGPTDTQYF. The CDR3 coding sequence is TGTGCCAGCAGTCCCCTTGGGGGGCCGACAGATACGCAGTATTTT.

Points on this clonotype: Its ends do not fully match the called genes, so a read error is possible. The chain has TRBV12-3 or TRBV12-4 and TRBJ2-3; no reliable D call. The CDR3 runs 14 residues. CDR3 sequence reads: CASSPTVTADTQYF. The CDR3, as DNA: TGTGCCAGCAGTCCCACAGTTACCGCAGATACGCAGTATTTC.

The CDR3 DNA reads TGTGCCAGCATCCTGGGAGGGGCCCCAGATACGCAGTATTTT. This encodes CASILGGAPDTQYF. The V call is TRBV28, the J call TRBJ2-3; 7 bases align to TRBD2. Looked up from germline, CDR1 is MDHEN and CDR2 is SYDVKM. The V gene end was trimmed by 7 bases and the J gene end by 4 bases; junction bases not matched to a gene: 8. CDR3 length: 14 amino acids.

CDR3 region: CASSIRRGTPGGEQYF. In nucleotides, the CDR3 is TGTGCCAGCAGCATCAGACGAGGGACGCCCGGGGGCGAGCAGTACTTC. The chain is built from TRBV21-1 and TRBJ2-4; TRBD1 is the table's D call and was not checked against the DNA. TRBJ2-7 matches the DNA end more closely, so the J call is doubtful. TRBV21-1 is a recognized pseudogene. This CDR3 comprises 16 residues.

This clonotype occurred a few times. The chain is built from TRBV3-1 and TRBJ2-1, with TRBD2 matching 9 bases. Per germline, CDR1 LGHDT and CDR2 YNNKEL (reference sequence). This CDR3 comprises 19 residues. The V and J ends lost 1 base and 3 bases, in that order; junction bases with no gene match: 13. For the CDR3, the DNA is TGTGCCAGCAGCCAAGCACTACTAGCGGGCGGACGTGACTACAATGAGCAGTTCTTC. Its protein is CASSQALLAGGRDYNEQFF.

This clonotype was seen a few times. This CDR3 reads CASSHRGSTDTQYF. For the CDR3, the DNA is TGTGCCAGCAGCCACAGGGGGAGCACAGATACGCAGTATTTT. The chain links TRBV13 to TRBJ2-3; 8 nucleotides line up with TRBD1. The V segment lost 5 bases and the J segment 0 bases; nucleotides outside the gene matches: 1. The CDR3 runs to 14 residues. Germline CDR1 and CDR2: PRHDT and FYEKMQ (reference sequence).

The chain couples TRBV5-1 to TRBJ2-3; 7 positions agree with TRBD2. The V gene's germline CDR1 is SGHRS and CDR2 YFSETQ. The CDR3 covers 14 residues. Unmatched junction bases numbered 7, after V lost 4 bases and J lost 5 bases. The CDR3 DNA reads as TGCGCCAGCAGCACTAGCGCGGTTGGAGATACGCAGTATTTT. It yields the protein CASSTSAVGDTQYF.

This clonotype was found many times. The CDR3 coding sequence is TGTGCCAGCATTTCCCCCGAGGGTAACCAAGAGACCCAGTACTTC. Protein product: CASISPEGNQETQYF. The chain recombines TRBV6-2 or TRBV6-3 with TRBJ2-5; maybe TRBD2 (5 bases). Trimming shortened V by 7 bases and J by 0 bases, and 15 bases separated the two germline ends. CDR3 size: 15 residues. Germline loops: CDR1 MNHEY, CDR2 SVGEGT.

A few counts support this clonotype. The chain links TRBV5-1 to TRBJ2-3; the match to TRBD2 covers 7 bases. CDR3 length equals 15 residues. Germline V gives CDR1 SGHRS, CDR2 YFSETQ. The trim removed 5 bases at V and 2 bases at J, leaving 8 bases unmatched. CDR3 coding DNA: TGCGCCAGCAGTCATGGGAGCGGGGTCACAGATACGCAGTATTTT. Translating gives CASSHGSGVTDTQYF.

This clonotype was detected only a few times. The chain carries TRBV3-1 and TRBJ2-7; no definite D call. The CDR3 consists of 14 residues. Germline CDR1 reads LGHDT; CDR2 reads YNNKEL (reference sequence). V lost 1 base and J 0 bases, leaving 7 bases between the germline ends. In DNA form, the CDR3 reads TGTGCCAGCAGCCAAGTTGGGGTCTCCTACGAGCAGTACTTC. Protein: CASSQVGVSYEQYF.

As for this clonotype: One end of the junction is discordant with germline, which a read error may explain. The chain couples TRBV7-8 to TRBJ1-4; D not resolved. The V gene's germline CDR1 is SGHVS and CDR2 FQNEAQ. CDR3 length equals 15 residues. As DNA, the CDR3 is TGTGTCAGCAGCTTCGAGGGAGACGGAAATGAAAAACTGTTTTTT. This translates into CVSSFEGDGNEKLFF.

A few counts support this clonotype. This rearrangement joins TRBV11-2 to TRBJ1-4, with D possibly being TRBD1 (5 bases). The V end lost 7 bases, the J end lost 8 bases, and 20 bases lay between the germline ends. The CDR3 loop spans 15 amino acids. Per germline, CDR1 SGHAT and CDR2 FQNNGV. The DNA for the CDR3 is TGTGCCAGCACTCAAGGGGCAGTCCTTAGGGAAAAACTGTTTTTT. Its translation is CASTQGAVLREKLFF. Filled out from reference TRBV11-2 and TRBJ1-4, the complete variable domain reads EAGVAQSPRYKIIEKRQSVAFWCNPISGHATLYWYQQILGQGPKLLIQFQNNGVVDDSQLPKDRFSAERLKGVDSTLKIQPAKLEDSAVYLCASTQGAVLREKLFFGSGTQLSVL.

This clonotype has just one count. The chain couples TRBV13 to TRBJ1-1, with a weak D call TRBD1 (5 bases). Germline V gene sequence: CDR1 PRHDT, CDR2 FYEKMQ (reference sequence). The CDR3 covers 15 residues. V lost 2 bases and J lost 1, with 11 bases in between. CDR3 sequence (DNA): TGTGCCAGCAGCTTACGACGAACAGGGAACACTGAAGCTTTCTTT. This gives the protein CASSLRRTGNTEAFF.

V usage is TRBV9 and J usage is TRBJ2-7; tentatively, D is TRBD1 (5 bases). The CDR3 length is 13 residues. Germline CDR1 SGDLS, CDR2 YYNGEE. Trimming stripped 3 bases from V and 5 bases from J, with 12 bases between. This CDR3 reads CASSGFVRDEQYF. DNA for the CDR3: TGTGCCAGCAGCGGATTCGTCAGGGACGAGCAGTACTTC.

This chain's CDR3 is CSAPTPSGVSTDTQYF. The CDR3 coding sequence is TGCAGTGCCCCGACGCCCAGCGGGGTTAGCACAGATACGCAGTATTTT. This rearrangement joins TRBV20-1 to TRBJ2-3, with 7 bases that match TRBD2. Trimming cost V 6 bases and J 0 bases; bases outside gene matches: 12. The CDR3 is 16 amino acids. The germline gives CDR1 DFQATT, CDR2 SNEGSKA (reference sequence).

This clonotype was seen only a few times. This rearrangement joins TRBV12-3 or TRBV12-4 to TRBJ1-5; D is unresolved. CDR3 size: 15 residues. V was cut by 4 bases and J by 2 bases, with 12 bases left in between. In nucleotides, the CDR3 is TGTGCCAGCAGTTCGAGAGGGTTCGGCAATCAGCCCCAGCATTTT. Amino acids: CASSSRGFGNQPQHF.

The V gene is TRBV6-5, the J gene TRBJ1-1; 11 nucleotides line up with TRBD1. CDR1 and CDR2 from the germline V gene are MNHEY and SVGAGI. This CDR3 is 17 amino acids long. V trimming: 2 bases; J trimming: 1 base; junction bases outside the gene matches: 6. The DNA for the CDR3 is TGTGCCAGCAGTTACCGGGGGACAGGGGGTCGGAACACTGAAGCTTTCTTT. This translates into CASSYRGTGGRNTEAFF.

This clonotype has ten or more counts. This chain connects TRBV12-3 or TRBV12-4 to TRBJ2-4, with no clear D. The CDR3 is 14 residues long. V was clipped by 5 bases and J by 7 bases, with 15 bases between them. The CDR3 DNA reads TGTGCCAGCAGTCACAATGGCCCGGTGAACATTCAGTACTTC. Protein product: CASSHNGPVNIQYF.

This clonotype was seen repeatedly, ten times or more. The rearrangement links TRBV5-1 to TRBJ1-1, with 8 positions matching TRBD1. With 7 bases clipped from V and 2 bases from J, the junction kept 10 bases outside the gene matches. CDR3 size: 15 residues. Germline V gene sequence: CDR1 SGHRS, CDR2 YFSETQ. The CDR3 region has the DNA TGCGCCAGCGGTCCGCGAGGGACAGGAAACACTGAAGCTTTCTTT. Protein sequence: CASGPRGTGNTEAFF.

The V call is TRBV29-1, the J call TRBJ2-5; the match to TRBD2 covers 7 bases. CDR1 SQVTM and CDR2 ANQGSEA come from the germline V gene. V shed 0 bases and J 1 base; nucleotides not matched to a gene: 5. The CDR3 is made up of 15 amino acids. CDR3 nucleotides: TGCAGCGTTGAAGATGGGAGGGAACCCCAAGAGACCCAGTACTTC. It yields the protein CSVEDGREPQETQYF.

The chain is built from TRBV28 and TRBJ2-1; D possibly corresponds to TRBD1 (5 bases). In germline, CDR1 is MDHEN, CDR2 SYDVKM. This CDR3 comprises 12 residues. The V and J ends lost 4 bases and 9 bases respectively, with 10 bases between them. CDR3 bases: TGTGCCAGCAGTTCCTCAGGGATTGAGCAGTTCTTC. Translating gives CASSSSGIEQFF.

This clonotype was recorded a few times. The genes are TRBV5-1 and TRBJ2-7; D is unclear. The V and J ends lost 4 bases and 1 base respectively, with 9 bases between them. This CDR3 is 13 amino acids long. The germline gives CDR1 SGHRS, CDR2 YFSETQ. The CDR3 loop reads CASSHDGSYEQYF. In DNA, the CDR3 is TGCGCCAGCAGCCATGACGGTTCCTACGAGCAGTACTTC.

This clonotype was counted a few times. This may come from a read error, since a much larger clone is one base off. The chain has TRBV21-1 and TRBJ1-5; TRBD1, the table's D call, was not compared with the DNA. TRBV21-1 is noted as a pseudogene. The CDR3 runs to 14 residues. CDR3 sequence reads: CAGSKGQGNQPQHF. The CDR3 DNA follows: TGTGCCGGCAGCAAAGGACAGGGCAATCAGCCCCAGCATTTT.

This clonotype has a count of ten or more. The chain joins TRBV4-1 to TRBJ2-4; D might be TRBD1 or TRBD2, each matching 5 bases. CDR1 MGHRA and CDR2 YSYEKL come from the germline V gene. V was pared by 3 bases and J by 1 base, with 10 bases between. CDR3 length: 15 residues. This CDR3 is CASSQGVAAKNIQYF. The DNA of the CDR3 is TGCGCCAGCAGCCAGGGGGTCGCGGCCAAAAACATTCAGTACTTC.